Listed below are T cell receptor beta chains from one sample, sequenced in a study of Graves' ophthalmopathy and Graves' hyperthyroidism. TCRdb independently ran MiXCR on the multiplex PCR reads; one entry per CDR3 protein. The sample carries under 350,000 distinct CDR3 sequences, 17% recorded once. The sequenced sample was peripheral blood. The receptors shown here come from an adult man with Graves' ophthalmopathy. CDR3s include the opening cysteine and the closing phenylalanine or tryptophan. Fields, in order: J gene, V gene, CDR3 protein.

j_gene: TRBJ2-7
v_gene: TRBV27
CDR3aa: CASSRGGALDEQYF

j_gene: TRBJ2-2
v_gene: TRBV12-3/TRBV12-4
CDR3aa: CASSPSTIGELFF

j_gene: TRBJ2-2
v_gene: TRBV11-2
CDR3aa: CASSLTPGEVSTGELFF

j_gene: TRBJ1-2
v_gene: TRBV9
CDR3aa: CASSPSGATYGYTF

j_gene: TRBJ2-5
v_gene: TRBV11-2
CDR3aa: CASRTPTSGTEETQYF

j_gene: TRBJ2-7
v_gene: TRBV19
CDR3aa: CASTKRTGSTYEQYF

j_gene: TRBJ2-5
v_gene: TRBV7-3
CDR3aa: CASSTGGQETQYF

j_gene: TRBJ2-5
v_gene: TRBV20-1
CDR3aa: CSARDGVVETQYF

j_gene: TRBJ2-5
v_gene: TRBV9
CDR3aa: CASSARELAGGQETQYF

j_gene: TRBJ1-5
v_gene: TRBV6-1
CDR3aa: CASSKKGHTYSNQPQHF

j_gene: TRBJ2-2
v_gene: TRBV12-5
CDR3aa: CASGLRAGNTGELFF

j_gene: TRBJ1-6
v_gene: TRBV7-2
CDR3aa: CASSLIGTGWGGSPLHF

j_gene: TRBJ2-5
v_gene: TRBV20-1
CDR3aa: CSARESGLAGETQYF

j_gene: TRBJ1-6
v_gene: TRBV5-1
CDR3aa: CASSLEAGIGSPLHF

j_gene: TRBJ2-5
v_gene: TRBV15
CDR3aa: CATSRDPGETQYF

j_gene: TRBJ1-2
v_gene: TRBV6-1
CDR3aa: CASSDLQGFGGYTF

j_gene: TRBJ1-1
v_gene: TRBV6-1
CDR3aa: CATGQGWDTEAFF

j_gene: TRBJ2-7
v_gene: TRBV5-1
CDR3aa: CASSLGPGTYEQYF

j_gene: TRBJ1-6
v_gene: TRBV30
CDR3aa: CAWSLTTGTWSPLHF

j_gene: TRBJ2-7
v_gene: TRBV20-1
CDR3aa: CSARDLGVGEQYF

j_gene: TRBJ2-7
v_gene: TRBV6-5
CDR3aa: CASSWSSGIESYEQYF

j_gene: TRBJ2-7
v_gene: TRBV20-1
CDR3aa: CSARGREGLNEQYF

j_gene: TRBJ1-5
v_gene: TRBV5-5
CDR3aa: CASSQTLGSNQPQHF

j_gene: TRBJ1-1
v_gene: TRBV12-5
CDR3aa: CASGHGRMNTEAFF

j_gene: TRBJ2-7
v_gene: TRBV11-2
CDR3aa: CASSRDRDGEQYF

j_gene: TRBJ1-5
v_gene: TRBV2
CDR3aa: CASTGPGFGGPQHF

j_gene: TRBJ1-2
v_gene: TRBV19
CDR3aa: CASSLGQGGYEGYTF

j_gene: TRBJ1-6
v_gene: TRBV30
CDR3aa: CAGRGSYNSPLHF

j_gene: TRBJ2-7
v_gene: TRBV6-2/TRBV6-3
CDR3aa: CASGLAYEQYF

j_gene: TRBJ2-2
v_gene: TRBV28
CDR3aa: CASSFFPGELFF

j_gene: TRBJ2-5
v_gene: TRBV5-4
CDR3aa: CASSLGGLAGETQYF

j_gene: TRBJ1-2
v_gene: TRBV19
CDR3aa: CASSPHGRGGYTF